Listed below are T cell receptor beta chains from one sample, sequenced in a study of T cell repertoires in cytomegalovirus infection. No antigen has been identified for these receptors. TCRdb reprocessed the reads with MiXCR, giving one entry per CDR3 protein. The table records roughly 800,000 distinct CDR3 sequences, about 29% of them present only once. Here the sequenced sample was cultured CD8+ T cells from PBMCs, taken from culture after CMV antigen stimulation. The receptors here all came from a human donor in good health (CMV status not recorded). Some clones in this sample may be carry-over from other donors' samples. Both conserved end residues are part of each CDR3.

V	J	length	CDR3
TRBV27	TRBJ2-1	16	CASGIDPGGGLGEQFF
TRBV7-2	TRBJ2-1	15	CASRLTSSHYNEQFF
TRBV10-3	TRBJ1-2	18	CAISEFSGWTEVQSGYTF
TRBV27	TRBJ2-7	13	CASSWGLADEQYF
TRBV2	TRBJ2-1	15	CASSVIQGARNEQFF
TRBV11-1	TRBJ2-5	15	CASSLRPGVGETQYF
TRBV10-3	TRBJ1-1	17	CAIRVSRQGAGNTEAFF
TRBV5-5	TRBJ2-2	15	CASSLELSATGELFF
TRBV27	TRBJ2-5	17	CASSFRPSQNIQETQYF
TRBV5-6	TRBJ2-1	13	CASSIENYNEQFF
TRBV12-3/TRBV12-4	TRBJ1-1	13	CASSPTTGTEAFF
TRBV5-6	TRBJ1-1	13	CASSGGGREGAFF
TRBV6-5	TRBJ2-3	14	CASTLSQGTDTQYF
TRBV7-8	TRBJ2-6	18	CASSLARVWGSGANVLTF